This TCR beta chain originates from a study of response to subunit inactivated influenza vaccine (dated by TCRdb to 2016 to 2018). A note on the overall study: Deep quantitative T cell receptor repertoire profiling was used in the study to track responses to a trivalent subunit inactivated influenza vaccine. The full study reports these points: The authors suggested that each seasonal influenza vaccination may recruit only a limited number of new T cells.

Receptors were amplified or captured by RT-PCR. The sample was run on an Illumina HiSeq 2500. TCRdb reprocessing: public reads trimmed at Q25 with fastp, clones called with MiXCR, in-frame beta chains kept. Entries that share a CDR3 protein sequence are merged under the most common genes and DNA. The sample table holds about 780,000 distinct CDR3 sequences, of which roughly 20% were seen once. Jointly, the top ten make up around 9.9% of the sample. A remark on this clonotype: No cognate antigen has been identified for it. No base quality information exists; no much larger clone differs at one position.

Measured from the cysteine to the phenylalanine, the CDR3 is 13 residues long. Solely the CDR3 DNA is kept, with 39 bases framed from the first base. The germline V gene (reference sequence) gives CDR1 as GTSNPN and CDR2 as SVGIG. V is clipped by 2 bases and J by 2 bases, and the sequence between their germline boundaries is 8 bases long. This chain joins TRBV30 to TRBJ2-3; the D gene remains uncertain. The receptor was isolated from a man aged 50 to 59 who received an inactivated influenza vaccine. Donor details come from another sample of the same person, matched by shared clones. The source material was PBMCs from blood, sampled 5 days after vaccination. This receptor carries the CDR3 CAWSRQDTDTQYF. The bases read TGTGCCTGGAGTAGGCAAGACACAGATACGCAGTATTTT.